These 16 T cell receptor beta chains share one sample of origin, sequenced in a study of blood T cells in healthy people across ages (dated by TCRdb to 2014 to 2015). Libraries were constructed by 5' RACE. The sequencer was an Illumina HiSeq 2500. A second PCR of roughly 7 to 12 cycles was performed with a sample-barcoded 5' primer and a J-beta primer mix. TCRdb's own reprocessing of the public reads used fastp at Q25 and MiXCR and kept productive beta chains. Each CDR3 protein gets just one entry, which takes the most common genes and DNA from the rows behind it. This sample holds 1.5 million to 2 million distinct CDR3 sequences; approximately 28% were observed only once. About 7.7% of the sample is in the top ten clones. Sequencing was carried out using blood. All receptors derive from a woman between 25 and 40 years old in good health.

A few counts support this clonotype. This chain connects TRBV6-5 to TRBJ2-3; D perhaps matches TRBD1 (6 bases). The length of the CDR3 is 15 residues. Germline CDR1 and CDR2: MNHEY and SVGAGI. With 5 bases removed from V and 10 bases from J, the gap between germline ends came to 22 bases. CDR3 region: CASSTASGTNWAQYF. The DNA of the CDR3 is TGTGCCAGCAGTACCGCCTCCGGGACAAATTGGGCGCAGTATTTT.

A remark on this clonotype: The junction shows a germline mismatch at one end, possibly a read error. The genes are TRBV10-1 and TRBJ2-4; no clear D. The germline CDR1 and CDR2 sequences are WNHNN and SYGVQD (reference sequence). The CDR3 extends over 15 amino acids. CDR3 sequence: CASSDGSVAKNVQYF. Here the CDR3 DNA reads TGCGCCAGTAGTGATGGCAGTGTAGCCAAAAACGTTCAGTACTTC.

The chain is built from TRBV14 and TRBJ2-3; D might be TRBD2 (5 bases). Germline lookup yields CDR1 SGHDN and CDR2 FVKESK. The V and J ends lost 0 bases and 2 bases respectively, with 15 bases between them. The CDR3 consists of 17 residues. The CDR3 sequence is CASSQDPTGLATDTQYF. The CDR3 nucleotides read TGTGCCAGCAGCCAAGATCCCACCGGGCTAGCCACAGATACGCAGTATTTT.

This clonotype was counted only a few times. The chain employs TRBV25-1 and TRBJ2-7, with TRBD1 matching 9 bases. Germline values: CDR1 MGHDK, CDR2 SYGVNS. The CDR3 is made up of 14 amino acids. Trimming took 6 bases from V and 3 from J; bases not matched to a gene: 6. The DNA for the CDR3 is TGTGCCAGCAGGGACAGGGGTATCTTCTACGAGCAGTACTTC. Residues: CASRDRGIFYEQYF.

This clonotype occurred a few times. J is TRBJ1-4 and V is TRBV29-1, with no clear D. The V end lost 7 bases, the J end lost 8 bases, and 20 bases lay between the germline ends. This CDR3 is built from 14 residues. CDR1 and CDR2 (germline): SQVTM, ANQGSEA. CDR3 nucleotide sequence: TGCAGCGCTTCCGTCGGACCCCGTGGAGAAAAACTGTTTTTT. This translates into CSASVGPRGEKLFF.

Details on this clonotype: One end of the junction does not line up with germline, which may come from a read error. The chain recombines TRBV7-9 with TRBJ1-3; no clear D gene. CDR1 is SEHNR and CDR2 is FQNEAQ in the germline V gene (reference sequence). The CDR3 covers 15 residues. CDR3 amino acids: CASSPWEDSGTTIYF. CDR3 DNA: TGTGCCAGCAGTCCTTGGGAGGACTCTGGAACCACCATATATTTT.

This chain links TRBV2 with TRBJ1-5; 9 nucleotides match TRBD1. Losses at the gene ends were 1 base for V and 6 bases for J; bases not matched to a gene: 1. CDR1 and CDR2 from the germline V gene are SNHLY and FYNNEI. The CDR3 consists of 14 residues. CDR3 sequence (DNA): TGTGCCAGCAGTGAAGGGGACAGGGTTCAGCCCCAGCATTTT. Protein product: CASSEGDRVQPQHF.

The V call is TRBV12-3 or TRBV12-4, the J call TRBJ2-3; D is ambiguous. The CDR3 runs 14 residues. CDR3 sequence reads: CAGRVTGETDTQYF. DNA for the CDR3: TGTGCTGGCAGAGTGACTGGAGAAACAGATACGCAGTATTTT.

The chain employs TRBV29-1 and TRBJ2-1; no definite D call. The V and J ends lost 6 bases and 7 bases respectively, with 10 bases between them. This CDR3 spans 11 amino acids. Germline V gene data show CDR1 as SQVTM and CDR2 as ANQGSEA. CDR3 loop: CSVGPLNEQFF. The CDR3 region has the DNA TGCAGCGTAGGTCCGTTGAATGAGCAGTTCTTC.

This clonotype has more than one count but fewer than ten. V and J are TRBV20-1 and TRBJ2-5; the match to TRBD2 covers 8 bases. Per germline, CDR1 DFQATT and CDR2 SNEGSKA (reference sequence). The junction had 7 bases not matched to a gene; V was cut back by 2 bases and J by 2 bases. The CDR3 covers 15 residues. DNA for the CDR3: TGCAGTGCTAGACCGAGCGGGAGTTGGCAAGAGACCCAGTACTTC. The encoded protein is CSARPSGSWQETQYF.

Ten or more counts support this clonotype. The chain employs TRBV3-1 and TRBJ2-7, with no clear D. The germline V gene has CDR1 LGHDT and CDR2 YNNKEL (reference sequence). This CDR3 comprises 12 residues. V dropped 1 base and J dropped 6 bases, with 7 bases sitting between them. CDR3 loop: CASSQVRGEQYF. CDR3 nucleotide sequence: TGTGCCAGCAGCCAAGTAAGAGGCGAGCAGTACTTC.

This clonotype was detected ten times or more. The chain recombines TRBV20-1 with TRBJ2-7; the D call may be TRBD1 or TRBD2 (5 bases each). Trimming pared 0 bases from V and 2 bases from J, leaving 14 bases between. CDR3 size: 15 residues. Germline V gene data show CDR1 as DFQATT and CDR2 as SNEGSKA (reference sequence). CDR3 in DNA: TGCAGTGCTAGAGATAGTGGGACGGCCACCTACGAGCAGTACTTC. This translates into CSARDSGTATYEQYF.

A single count supports this clonotype. A much larger clonotype is one base distant, so this may be a read error. This chain connects TRBV29-1 to TRBJ2-5, with TRBD2 as a possible D gene (6 bases). The germline V gene has CDR1 SQVTM and CDR2 ANQGSEA. The germline V and J ends were trimmed by 4 bases and 2 bases, with 20 bases remaining between them. The CDR3 is 16 residues long. CDR3 in amino acids: CSVAGLVGGHQETQYF. In DNA form, the CDR3 reads TGCAGCGTTGCGGGATTAGTGGGGGGTCATCAAGAGACCCAGTACTTC.

This clonotype came up a few times. The chain recombines TRBV6-2 or TRBV6-3 with TRBJ2-3; 12 nucleotides align to TRBD2. Germline-derived CDR1 and CDR2 are MNHEY and SVGEGT. The CDR3 is 15 residues long. V lost 7 bases to trimming and J lost 5 bases; unmatched junction nucleotides: 7. The CDR3 region is CASTASGGVIDTQYF. The CDR3 DNA is TGTGCCAGCACGGCTAGCGGGGGGGTGATAGATACGCAGTATTTT.

The V call is TRBV29-1, the J call TRBJ2-4; D gene unclear. Trimming left V 7 bases short and J 13 bases short, with 17 bases between. This CDR3 region has 11 residues. CDR1 and CDR2 (germline): SQVTM, ANQGSEA. The CDR3 loop reads CSGWLYNEQYF. In nucleotides, the CDR3 is TGCAGCGGCTGGTTGTACAATGAGCAGTACTTC.

This clonotype turned up a few times. The chain recombines TRBV7-2 with TRBJ2-1; D is undetermined. The CDR3 has 14 residues. V dropped 0 bases and J dropped 12 bases, with 15 bases sitting between them. The germline V gene has CDR1 SGHTA and CDR2 FQGNSA. The CDR3 loop reads CASSLAGWGKRQFF. The CDR3 bases are TGTGCCAGCAGCTTAGCAGGGTGGGGAAAACGGCAGTTCTTC.